The 19 T cell receptor beta chains listed next were all sequenced from one sample in a study of blood T cells in healthy people across ages. A J-beta primer mix and a sample-barcoded 5' primer were used in a second PCR of about 7 to 12 cycles. From the 5' RACE reads, TCRdb called clonotypes with MiXCR, one entry per CDR3 protein. The sample lists approximately 820,000 distinct CDR3 sequences, around 45% occurring once. Input material: blood. The source of these receptors is a man aged 60-69 years in good health.

Points on this clonotype: Given a much more abundant clone one base away, this may be a read error. The chain employs TRBV10-3 and TRBJ1-2; D uncertain. The germline CDR1 and CDR2 sequences are ENHRY and SYGVKD. V was trimmed by 0 bases and J by 0 bases, leaving 8 bases between them. CDR3 length: 15 residues. CDR3 sequence: CAISESVAANYGYTF. DNA of the CDR3: TGTGCCATCAGTGAGTCGGTGGCAGCTAACTATGGCTACACCTTC.

V gene TRBV28 combines with J gene TRBJ2-5; D unresolved. Trimming stripped 5 bases from V and 5 bases from J, with 12 bases between. CDR1 is MDHEN and CDR2 is SYDVKM in the germline V gene. The CDR3 is 13 residues long. The CDR3 protein is CASSVDGAETQYF. In DNA, the CDR3 is TGTGCCAGCAGTGTAGACGGTGCGGAGACCCAGTACTTC.

The J gene is TRBJ1-4, the V gene TRBV7-2, with D tentatively TRBD1 (5 bases). CDR1 and CDR2 (germline): SGHTA, FQGNSA. There are 14 residues in the CDR3. With 4 bases removed from V and 8 bases from J, the gap between germline ends came to 14 bases. This CDR3 is CASSSGHGGEKLFF. Here the CDR3 DNA reads TGTGCCAGCAGCTCAGGACACGGCGGGGAAAAACTGTTTTTT.

The V call is TRBV10-3, the J call TRBJ1-1; D uncertain. Per the germline V gene, CDR1 is ENHRY and CDR2 is SYGVKD. Trimming pared 8 bases from V and 3 bases from J, leaving 10 bases between. The CDR3 totals 12 residues. CDR3 loop: CAIGNIHTEAFF. Written as DNA, the CDR3 is TGTGCCATCGGGAACATTCACACTGAAGCTTTCTTT.

V usage is TRBV6-1 and J usage is TRBJ1-2; TRBD1 might be the D (6 bases). CDR3 length: 13 residues. CDR1 is MNHNS, CDR2 SASEGT, per germline. V lost 8 bases and J lost 6, with 16 bases in between. The CDR3 DNA reads as TGTGCCAGCCAAGGACAGTTCTTCAATGGCTACACCTTC. It encodes CASQGQFFNGYTF.

The chain links TRBV14 to TRBJ2-5; D not resolved. Deletions cut 6 bases from V and 2 bases from J, with 10 bases between. The CDR3 contains 13 residues. Looked up from germline, CDR1 is SGHDN and CDR2 is FVKESK. This chain's CDR3 is CASRDELQETQYF. The CDR3 DNA is TGTGCCAGCAGGGACGAATTACAAGAGACCCAGTACTTC.

The J gene is TRBJ2-5, the V gene TRBV6-5; TRBD2 matches at 8 bases. The CDR3 consists of 16 residues. V shed 5 bases and J 1 base; nucleotides not matched to a gene: 9. The germline V gene encodes CDR1 MNHEY and CDR2 SVGAGI. The CDR3 protein is CASSKGRGAFQETQYF. CDR3 sequence (DNA): TGTGCCAGCAGTAAAGGGCGGGGGGCGTTCCAAGAGACCCAGTACTTC.

This clonotype turned up a few times. V usage is TRBV3-1 and J usage is TRBJ1-2; a possible D gene is TRBD1 (5 bases). Germline CDR1 is LGHDT and CDR2 is YNNKEL (reference sequence). The CDR3 has 13 amino acids. The germline V and J ends were trimmed by 4 bases and 4 bases, with 10 bases remaining between them. The CDR3 protein is CASSPGGFYGYTF. Written as DNA, the CDR3 is TGTGCCAGCAGCCCGGGGGGATTCTATGGCTACACCTTC.

This clonotype came up once. The V call is TRBV2, the J call TRBJ2-1; TRBD1 agrees at 10 bases. V trimming: 6 bases; J trimming: 6 bases; junction bases outside the gene matches: 2. From germline, CDR1 is SNHLY and CDR2 FYNNEI. This CDR3 spans 13 amino acids. The CDR3 loop reads CASRTGGPNEQFF. The CDR3 DNA follows: TGTGCCAGCAGGACAGGGGGCCCCAATGAGCAGTTCTTC.

The chain recombines TRBV4-3 with TRBJ1-1; no clear D gene. The germline CDR1 and CDR2 sequences are LGHNA and YSLEER. V was pared by 0 bases and J by 3 bases, with 23 bases between. This CDR3 is built from 19 residues. This chain's CDR3 is CASSQDMAGPSVSDTEAFF. In nucleotides, the CDR3 is TGCGCCAGCAGCCAAGATATGGCAGGCCCAAGCGTATCGGACACTGAAGCTTTCTTT.

The V call is TRBV3-1, the J call TRBJ2-3, with D possibly matching TRBD1 (5 bases). Between the trimmed V and J ends, which lost 2 bases and 0 bases, there was a span of 24 bases. Looked up from germline, CDR1 is LGHDT and CDR2 is YNNKEL (reference sequence). CDR3 length: 20 amino acids. The CDR3 DNA reads TGTGCCAGCAGCCAAATGGTCGACAGTGAAATTCGGGCTAGCACAGATACGCAGTATTTT. It translates to CASSQMVDSEIRASTDTQYF.

This chain links TRBV7-9 with TRBJ1-5; TRBD1 might be the D (5 bases). With 9 bases removed from V and 8 bases from J, the gap between germline ends came to 14 bases. This CDR3 contains 12 residues. Germline CDR1 and CDR2: SEHNR and FQNEAQ (reference sequence). In nucleotides, the CDR3 is TGTGCCAGTTCGAAGGGGTCCGAGCCCCAGCATTTT. This encodes CASSKGSEPQHF.

Worth noting for this clonotype: A read error may be the cause here, since a much bigger clone is one base away. This chain joins TRBV29-1 and TRBJ2-5, with 10 bases matching TRBD2. Germline CDR1 is SQVTM and CDR2 is ANQGSEA. The CDR3 is 13 amino acids. The J segment lost 11 bases and the V segment lost 5 bases, leaving 11 bases of the junction unmatched. CDR3 amino acids: CSVSSGGVNEQYF. The DNA for the CDR3 is TGCAGCGTTTCAAGCGGGGGGGTCAATGAGCAGTACTTC.

This chain connects TRBV12-3 or TRBV12-4 to TRBJ2-7, with D perhaps TRBD1 (6 bases). Trimming pared 6 bases from V and 5 bases from J, leaving 17 bases between. This CDR3 has 14 amino acids. The CDR3: CASSPNREGDEQYF. For the CDR3, the DNA is TGTGCCAGCAGCCCAAACAGGGAAGGGGACGAGCAGTACTTC.

At least ten counts were recorded for this clonotype. This rearrangement joins TRBV5-1 to TRBJ2-7, with TRBD1 identical over 7 bases. V lost 6 bases and J lost 0; bases outside the gene matches: 3. The germline V gene has CDR1 SGHRS and CDR2 YFSETQ. CDR3 length: 13 residues. CDR3 nucleotide sequence: TGCGCCAGCACGGACAGGAGCTCCTACGAGCAGTACTTC. It translates to CASTDRSSYEQYF. The variable domain in full, completed from reference TRBV5-1 and TRBJ2-7, reads KAGVTQTPRYLIKTRGQQVTLSCSPISGHRSVSWYQQTPGQGLQFLFEYFSETQRNKGNFPGRFSGRQFSNSRSEMNVSTLELGDSALYLCASTDRSSYEQYFGPGTRLTVT.

The genes are TRBV7-2 and TRBJ2-7; 12 bases agree with TRBD2. CDR3 length: 15 amino acids. Losses at the gene ends were 5 bases for V and 7 bases for J; bases not matched to a gene: 9. Germline CDR1 SGHTA, CDR2 FQGNSA. CDR3: CASSKGTSGSWEQYF. The CDR3 DNA reads as TGTGCCAGCAGCAAAGGGACTAGCGGGTCGTGGGAGCAGTACTTC.

This clonotype was counted only a few times. The genes are TRBV12-3 or TRBV12-4 and TRBJ2-5; unclear D gene. The V end was cut by 2 bases, the J end by 3 bases, with 13 bases between. This CDR3 is built from 15 residues. In DNA, the CDR3 is TGTGCCAGCAGTTTATATTGGAGTAAGAAAGAGACCCAGTACTTC. Its protein product is CASSLYWSKKETQYF.

The CDR3, as DNA: TGCAGTGCTAGGACCCAGGGGCCTAGGTATGGCTACACCTTC. It specifies CSARTQGPRYGYTF. The chain carries TRBV20-1 and TRBJ1-2; D perhaps matches TRBD1 (6 bases). The CDR3 spans 14 residues. CDR1 DFQATT and CDR2 SNEGSKA come from the germline V gene (reference sequence). Trimming took off 3 bases at V and 5 bases at J, with 16 bases between the two ends.

This rearrangement joins TRBV5-1 to TRBJ1-4; D gene uncertain. Germline CDR1 and CDR2: SGHRS and YFSETQ. The CDR3 spans 15 residues. V was clipped by 2 bases and J by 2 bases, with 10 bases between them. The CDR3: CASSFSQPTNEKLFF. CDR3 DNA sequence: TGCGCCAGCAGCTTCAGTCAGCCCACTAATGAAAAACTGTTTTTT.